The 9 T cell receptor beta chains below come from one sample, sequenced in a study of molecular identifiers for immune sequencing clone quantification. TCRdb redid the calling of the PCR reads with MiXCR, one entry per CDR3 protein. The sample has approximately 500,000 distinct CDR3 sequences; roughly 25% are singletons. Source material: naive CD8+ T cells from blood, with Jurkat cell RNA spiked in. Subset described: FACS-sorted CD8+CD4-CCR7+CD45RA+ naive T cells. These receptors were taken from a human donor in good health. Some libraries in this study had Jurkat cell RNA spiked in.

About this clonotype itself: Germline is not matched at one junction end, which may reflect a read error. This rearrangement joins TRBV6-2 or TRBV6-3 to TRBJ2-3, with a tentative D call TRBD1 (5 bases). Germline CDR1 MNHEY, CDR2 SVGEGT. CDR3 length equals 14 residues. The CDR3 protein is CVSSSTTGTDTQYF. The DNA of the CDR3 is TGTGTCAGCAGTTCCACGACAGGCACAGATACGCAGTATTTT.

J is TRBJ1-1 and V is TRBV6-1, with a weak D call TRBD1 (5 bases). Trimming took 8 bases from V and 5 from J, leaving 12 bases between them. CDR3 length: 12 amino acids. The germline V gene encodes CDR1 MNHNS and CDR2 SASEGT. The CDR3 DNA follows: TGTGCCAGCCTGCTGGGGCGTACTGAAGCTTTCTTT. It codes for CASLLGRTEAFF.

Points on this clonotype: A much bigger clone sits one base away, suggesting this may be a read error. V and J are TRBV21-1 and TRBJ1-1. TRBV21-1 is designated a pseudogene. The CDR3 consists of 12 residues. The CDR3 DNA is TGTGCCAGCGCCGAAGCATGGACTGAAGCTTCCTTT. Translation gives CASAEAWTEASF.

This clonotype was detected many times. The CDR3 region is CASSSAGGFAQETQYF. CDR3 in DNA: TGTGCCAGCAGTTCGGCAGGGGGCTTCGCCCAAGAGACCCAGTACTTC. V and J are TRBV28 and TRBJ2-5, with TRBD1 identical over 8 bases. Germline CDR1 reads MDHEN; CDR2 reads SYDVKM. This CDR3 has 16 amino acids. The V gene end was trimmed by 4 bases and the J gene end by 1 base; junction bases not matched to a gene: 8.

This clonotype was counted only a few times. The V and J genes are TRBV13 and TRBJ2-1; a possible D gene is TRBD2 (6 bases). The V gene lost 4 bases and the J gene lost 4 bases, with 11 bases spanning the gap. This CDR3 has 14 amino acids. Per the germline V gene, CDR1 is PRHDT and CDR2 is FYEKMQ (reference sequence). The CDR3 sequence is CASSYGTEYNEQFF. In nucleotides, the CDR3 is TGTGCCAGCAGCTACGGGACTGAGTACAATGAGCAGTTCTTC.

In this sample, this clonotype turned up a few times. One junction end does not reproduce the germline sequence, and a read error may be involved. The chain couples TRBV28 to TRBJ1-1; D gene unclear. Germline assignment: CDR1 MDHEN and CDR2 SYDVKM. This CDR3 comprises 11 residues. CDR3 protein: CASSWNPETFF. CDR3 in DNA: TGTGCCAGCAGTTGGAACCCTGAAACTTTCTTT.

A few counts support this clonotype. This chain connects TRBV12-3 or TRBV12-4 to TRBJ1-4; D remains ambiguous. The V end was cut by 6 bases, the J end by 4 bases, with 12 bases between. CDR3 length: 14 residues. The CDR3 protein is CASRPDGVNEKLFF. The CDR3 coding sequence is TGTGCCAGCAGGCCGGACGGAGTTAATGAAAAACTGTTTTTT.

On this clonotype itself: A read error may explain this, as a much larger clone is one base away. DNA for the CDR3: TGTGCCAGTCAGGGGGACTTCGGCACTGAAGCTTTCTTT. This translates into CASQGDFGTEAFF. The rearrangement joins TRBV12-3 or TRBV12-4 to TRBJ1-1, with 7 bases lining up with TRBD1. The CDR3 consists of 13 residues. The ends lost 9 bases at V and 4 bases at J; junction bases unmatched: 8.

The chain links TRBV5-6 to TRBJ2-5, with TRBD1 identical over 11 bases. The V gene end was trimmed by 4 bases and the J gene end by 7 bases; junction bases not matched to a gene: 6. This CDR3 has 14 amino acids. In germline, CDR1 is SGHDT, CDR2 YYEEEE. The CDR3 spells CASSPWTGGATQYF. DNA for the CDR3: TGTGCCAGCAGCCCTTGGACAGGGGGCGCGACCCAGTACTTC.